The count of the clone carrying this T cell receptor (beta chain) is one. Its specificity is not known. These data are taken from a study of Ad26.COV2.S vaccination and SARS-CoV-2 variants. Study information: The donor was enrolled in the Ad26.COV2.S arm of the COV1001 trial.

Findings of the study overall: The placebo group had lower spike-specific TCR breadth than the vaccine recipients did.

Treatment denoted: roughly 18 received Ad26.COV2.S at low or high dose, single or two shots; several received placebo; per-sample allocation not given. Sampling was done on day 63 after the first vaccine or placebo injection. Within Boston, the person who donated was an adult of 18-55 years. As its vector, the vaccine had Ad26, which expressed Wuhan-strain SARS-CoV-2 spike. The data were produced by immunoSEQ multiplex PCR, yet TCRdb's version contains in-frame clones alone and is incomplete. The sample consists of about 350,000 clones, around 89% of them appearing once. V shed 3 bases, J shed 14 bases, and the junction held 13 bases outside the gene matches. Germline V CDR1 and CDR2: LNHNV, YYDKDF (reference sequence). This CDR3 region has 14 residues.

The chain uses TRBV15 and TRBJ2-3, with 8 bases fitting TRBD1. Sample: peripheral blood, taken in a trial of Ad26.COV2.S vaccine versus placebo. This clonotype originated in a person between 18 and 59 years old who received the Ad26.COV2.S COVID-19 vaccine or a placebo. CDR3 protein: CATSRIADRGVLYF. The CDR3 DNA reads as TGTGCCACCAGCAGGATTGCCGACAGGGGAGTACTGTATTTT.